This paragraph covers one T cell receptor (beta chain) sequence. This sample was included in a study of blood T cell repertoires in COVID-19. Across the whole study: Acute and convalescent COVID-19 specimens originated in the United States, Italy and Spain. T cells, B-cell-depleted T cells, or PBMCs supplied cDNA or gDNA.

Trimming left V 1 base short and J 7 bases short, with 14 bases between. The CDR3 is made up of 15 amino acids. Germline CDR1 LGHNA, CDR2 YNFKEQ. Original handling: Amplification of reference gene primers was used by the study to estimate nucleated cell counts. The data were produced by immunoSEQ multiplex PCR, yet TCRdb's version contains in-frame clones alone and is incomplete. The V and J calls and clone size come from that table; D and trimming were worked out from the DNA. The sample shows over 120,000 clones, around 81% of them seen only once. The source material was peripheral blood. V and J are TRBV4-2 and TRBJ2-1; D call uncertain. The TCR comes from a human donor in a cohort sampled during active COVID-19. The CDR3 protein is CASSQVSERGNEQFF. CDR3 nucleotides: TGTGCCAGCAGCCAAGTTTCTGAGCGAGGAAATGAGCAGTTCTTC.